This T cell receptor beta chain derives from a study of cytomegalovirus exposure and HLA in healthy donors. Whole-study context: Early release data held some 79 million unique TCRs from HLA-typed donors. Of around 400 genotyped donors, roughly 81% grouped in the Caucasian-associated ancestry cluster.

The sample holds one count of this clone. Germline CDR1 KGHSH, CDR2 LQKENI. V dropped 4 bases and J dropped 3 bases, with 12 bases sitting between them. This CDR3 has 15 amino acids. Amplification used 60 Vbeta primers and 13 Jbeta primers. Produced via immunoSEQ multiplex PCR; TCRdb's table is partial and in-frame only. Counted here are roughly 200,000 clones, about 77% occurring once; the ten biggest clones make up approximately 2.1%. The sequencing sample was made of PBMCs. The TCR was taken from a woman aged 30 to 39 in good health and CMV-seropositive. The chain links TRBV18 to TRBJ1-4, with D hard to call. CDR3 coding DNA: TGTGCCAGCTCACAAAATCCGGGGTCTAATGAAAAACTGTTTTTT. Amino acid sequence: CASSQNPGSNEKLFF.